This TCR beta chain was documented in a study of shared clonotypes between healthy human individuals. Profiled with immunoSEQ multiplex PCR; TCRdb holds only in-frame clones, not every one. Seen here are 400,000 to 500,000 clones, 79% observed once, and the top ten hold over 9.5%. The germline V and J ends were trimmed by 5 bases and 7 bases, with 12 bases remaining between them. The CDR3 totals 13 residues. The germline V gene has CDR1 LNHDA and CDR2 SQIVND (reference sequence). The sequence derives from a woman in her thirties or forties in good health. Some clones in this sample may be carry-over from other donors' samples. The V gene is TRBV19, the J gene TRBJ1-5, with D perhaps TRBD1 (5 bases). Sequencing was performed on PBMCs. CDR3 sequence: CASSEGSGQPQHF. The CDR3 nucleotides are TGTGCCAGTAGTGAGGGGAGCGGGCAGCCCCAGCATTTT.